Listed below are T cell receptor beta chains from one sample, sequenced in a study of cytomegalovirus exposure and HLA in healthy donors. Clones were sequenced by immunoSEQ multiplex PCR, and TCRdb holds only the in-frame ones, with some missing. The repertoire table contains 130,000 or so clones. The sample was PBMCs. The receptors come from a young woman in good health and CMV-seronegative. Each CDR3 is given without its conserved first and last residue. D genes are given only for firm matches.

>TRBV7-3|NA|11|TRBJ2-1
ASSLTWGDEQF
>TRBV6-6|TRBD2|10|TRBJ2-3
ASSIPGGTQY
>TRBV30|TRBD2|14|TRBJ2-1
AWSRSEREAYNEQF
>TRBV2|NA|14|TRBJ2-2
ATHHPGRENTGELF
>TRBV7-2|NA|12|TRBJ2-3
ASSRRAAADTQY
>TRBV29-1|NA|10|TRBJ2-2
SVEQGAGELF
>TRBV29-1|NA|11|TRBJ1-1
SGSGGSTTEAF
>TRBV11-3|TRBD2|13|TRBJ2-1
ASSLGTSGYNEQF
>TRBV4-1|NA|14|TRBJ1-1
ASSQDVVMRNTEAF
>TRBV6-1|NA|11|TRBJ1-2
ASSSSGNYGYT
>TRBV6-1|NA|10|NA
ASKWTGLEQY
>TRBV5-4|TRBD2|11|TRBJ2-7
ATRGREGLVQY
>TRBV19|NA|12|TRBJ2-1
ASSPSVLGDEQF
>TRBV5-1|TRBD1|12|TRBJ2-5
ASSWDSMEETQY
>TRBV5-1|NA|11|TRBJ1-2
ASSTPRGDGYT
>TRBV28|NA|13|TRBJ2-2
ASSKDRANTGELF
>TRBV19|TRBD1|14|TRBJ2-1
ASRTQTGSSYNEQF
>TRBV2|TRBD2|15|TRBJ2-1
ASRGEAGERSYNEQF
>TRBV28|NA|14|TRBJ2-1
ASMGFSADSYNEQF
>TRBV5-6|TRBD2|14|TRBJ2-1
ASSSGLADPRDEQF
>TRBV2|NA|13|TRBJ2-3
ASSEAPGVQDTQY
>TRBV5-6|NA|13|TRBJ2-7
ASSSSGTYSYEQY
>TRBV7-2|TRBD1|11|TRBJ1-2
ASNQQGAFGYT
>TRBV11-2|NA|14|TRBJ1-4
ASSLVEEGEGEKLF
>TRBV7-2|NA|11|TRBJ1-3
ASSLSRGDTIY
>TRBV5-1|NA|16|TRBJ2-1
ASSFRTIQVQGYGKQF
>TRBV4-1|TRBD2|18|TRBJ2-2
ASSRLAPASGRLGTGELF
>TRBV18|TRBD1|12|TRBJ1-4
ASSPRDSREKLF
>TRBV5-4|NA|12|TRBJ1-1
ASSLAGKWTEAF
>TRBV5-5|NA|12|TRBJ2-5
ASSSDSAEETQY
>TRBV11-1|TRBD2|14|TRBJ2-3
ASSQGLAGLGYTQY
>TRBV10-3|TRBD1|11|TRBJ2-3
AISQGQSDTQY
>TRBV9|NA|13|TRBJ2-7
ASSPNPGFTYEQY
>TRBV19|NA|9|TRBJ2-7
ASNFRGEQY
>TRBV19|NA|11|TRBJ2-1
ASSVGQFNEQF
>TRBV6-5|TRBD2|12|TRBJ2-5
ASSYSGTSETQY
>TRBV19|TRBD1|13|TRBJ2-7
ASSKSPGGSYEQY
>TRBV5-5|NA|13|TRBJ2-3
ASSHAGDPTDTQY
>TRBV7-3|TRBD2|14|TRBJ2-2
ASSPRTSGNTGELF
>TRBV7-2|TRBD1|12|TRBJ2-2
ASSPTGATGELF
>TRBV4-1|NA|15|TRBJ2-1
ASSQDLSIQEGDEQF
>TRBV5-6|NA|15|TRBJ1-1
ASRRPGGWGRIAEAF
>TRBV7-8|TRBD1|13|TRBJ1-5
ASSLVQGANQPQH
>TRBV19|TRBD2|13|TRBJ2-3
ASSITSVNTDTQY
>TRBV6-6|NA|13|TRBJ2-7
ASQNRDSGSYEQY
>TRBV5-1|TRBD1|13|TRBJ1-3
ASSVTGDSGNTIY
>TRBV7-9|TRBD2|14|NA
ASSPRTSGREYEQY
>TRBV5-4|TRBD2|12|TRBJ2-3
ASSPGLAGDTQY
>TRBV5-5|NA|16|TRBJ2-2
ASSATPGQYGFTGELF